The 16 T cell receptor beta chains below come from one sample, sequenced in a study of T cells expressing NK-cell markers. Each CDR3 protein gets one entry in TCRdb, which reprocessed the 5' RACE reads and gives no DNA. The table for this sample gives some 110,000 distinct CDR3 sequences. Material for sequencing was blood T cells: a sorted CD56 or NKG2C T cell subset, CD4+ or CD8+ T cells, or bulk PBMC T cells (not recorded which). These receptors were collected from a woman between 18 and 70 years old in good health.

CDR3 protein: CATGEAPNYGYTF. The rearrangement links TRBV15 to TRBJ1-2. Germline V gene data show CDR1 as LNHNV and CDR2 as YYDKDF (reference sequence). This CDR3 is 13 amino acids long.

This chain uses TRBV28 with TRBJ2-7; TCRdb calls TRBD2, which cannot be checked without DNA. This CDR3 region has 14 residues. Germline V gives CDR1 MDHEN, CDR2 SYDVKM. The CDR3 sequence: CASSFPSGSYEQYF.

The chain recombines TRBV5-4 with TRBJ2-7. This CDR3 region has 13 residues. Germline V lookup: CDR1 SGHNT, CDR2 YYREEE (reference sequence). This CDR3 reads CASSFGTTYEQYF.

The V call is TRBV4-3, the J call TRBJ2-7; checking the TCRdb D call of TRBD1 is not possible without DNA. CDR3 length: 17 amino acids. Germline V gene sequence: CDR1 LGHNA, CDR2 YSLEER. CDR3 sequence reads: CASSQDPTGLSSYEQYF.

V is TRBV15 and J is TRBJ2-7; lacking DNA, the TRBD2 call made by TCRdb goes unchecked. The germline V gene encodes CDR1 LNHNV and CDR2 YYDKDF (reference sequence). This CDR3 is built from 14 residues. The CDR3 is CATSMGLAVDEQYF.

This chain connects TRBV5-1 to TRBJ2-1; TCRdb calls TRBD1, which cannot be checked without DNA. CDR1 and CDR2 from the germline V gene are SGHRS and YFSETQ. The CDR3 consists of 14 residues. CDR3 residues: CASTWGQGINEQFF.

The chain recombines TRBV10-3 with TRBJ1-2; TCRdb's D call, TRBD1, is unchecked because there is no DNA. There are 14 residues in the CDR3. Germline assignment: CDR1 ENHRY and CDR2 SYGVKD. The CDR3 is CAISELQGAGGYTF.

CDR3 loop: CASSDGSGANVLTF. V and J are TRBV6-4 and TRBJ2-6. This CDR3 spans 14 amino acids. Per germline, CDR1 MRHNA and CDR2 SNTAGT.

The chain is built from TRBV6-1 and TRBJ2-7; as DNA is missing, the TRBD2 call by TCRdb cannot be tested. Germline V gene lookup returns CDR1 MNHNS and CDR2 SASEGT. CDR3 length: 15 residues. The CDR3 region is CASSPQAGGTYEQYF.

This chain uses TRBV11-1 with TRBJ2-3. Germline V gene data show CDR1 as SGHAT and CDR2 as FQDESV (reference sequence). The CDR3 spans 14 residues. This chain's CDR3 is CASNLGFGTDTQYF. The entire variable domain, with the rest obtained from reference TRBV11-1 and TRBJ2-3, is as follows: EAEVAQSPRYKITEKSQAVAFWCDPISGHATLYWYRQILGQGPELLVQFQDESVVDDSQLPKDRFSAERLKGVDSTLKIQPAELGDSAMYLCASNLGFGTDTQYFGPGTRLTVL.

The V and J genes are TRBV9 and TRBJ2-7. Germline CDR1 reads SGDLS; CDR2 reads YYNGEE. This CDR3 region has 14 residues. The CDR3 protein is CASSVVAEQNEQYF. The whole variable domain, filled in from reference TRBV9 and TRBJ2-7, reads DSGVTQTPKHLITATGQRVTLRCSPRSGDLSVYWYQQSLDQGLQFLIQYYNGEERAKGNILERFSAQQFPDLHSELNLSSLELGDSALYFCASSVVAEQNEQYFGPGTRLTVT.

The rearrangement uses TRBV29-1 and TRBJ2-3; TCRdb names TRBD1, which stays unverified in the absence of DNA. The CDR3 loop spans 13 amino acids. Per germline, CDR1 SQVTM and CDR2 ANQGSEA. CDR3 sequence reads: CSVDGPDADTQYF.

The V gene is TRBV4-3, the J gene TRBJ1-1; TCRdb picks TRBD1, but there is no DNA to check that call. CDR3 size: 14 residues. From germline, CDR1 is LGHNA and CDR2 YSLEER. The CDR3: CASSQDRGETEAFF.

The chain couples TRBV6-2 or TRBV6-3 to TRBJ1-6; TCRdb picks TRBD1, but there is no DNA to check that call. The CDR3 consists of 13 residues. Germline V gene data show CDR1 as MNHEY and CDR2 as SVGEGT. The CDR3 sequence: CASSPPTVPSLHF.

The chain combines TRBV6-1 with TRBJ2-5; without DNA, the TCRdb call of TRBD2 cannot be checked. The CDR3 is made up of 17 amino acids. Germline V gene data show CDR1 as MNHNS and CDR2 as SASEGT. CDR3 loop: CASRRFGASGTPETQYF.

The chain joins TRBV29-1 to TRBJ1-1; TCRdb picks TRBD1, but there is no DNA to check that call. Germline CDR1 is SQVTM and CDR2 is ANQGSEA. The CDR3 extends over 12 amino acids. The CDR3: CSGGQMNTEAFF.